This T cell receptor (beta chain) derives from a study of OX40 agonist ivuxolimab in advanced cancers. Profiled with immunoSEQ multiplex PCR; TCRdb holds only in-frame clones, not every one. The repertoire holds 30,000 to 35,000 clones, with about nine tenths as singletons. Sequenced material: CD4+ or CD8+ T cells sorted from blood, taken in a trial of the OX40 agonist ivuxolimab. This receptor was taken from an adult with an advanced solid tumor such as melanoma, head and neck, liver or kidney cancer.

The CDR3 loop is CASSPPTLFPGELFF. As DNA, the CDR3 is TGTGCCAGCTCACCACCCACCCTTTTCCCCGGGGAGCTGTTTTTT. The V and J genes are TRBV18 and TRBJ2-2; D call uncertain. Germline lookup yields CDR1 KGHSH and CDR2 LQKENI. This CDR3 is 15 amino acids long. V was cut by 0 bases and J by 6 bases, with 11 bases left in between.